Each of the 14 T cell receptor beta chains below was sequenced from the same sample in a study of cytomegalovirus exposure and HLA in healthy donors (dated by TCRdb to about 2017). The receptor library was made with the immunoSEQ multiplex PCR assay. The multiplex PCR relied on a mix of 60 forward primers for TCR Vbeta segments and 13 reverse primers for TCR Jbeta segments. TCRdb provides this immuneACCESS table in a form limited to in-frame rearrangements. Some clones are lacking; in checked studies, under half of them reflect an unresolved V gene, and why the rest are absent is not known. The sample yields about 160,000 clones; about 81% were counted once. The ten largest account for around 1.5% of the sample. Sequencing was carried out using PBMCs. The receptors were gathered from a girl aged 10-17 years in good health and CMV-seropositive.

This clone has a single count. In nucleotides, the CDR3 is TGTGCCATCAGCGGGACAGGGGGCCACACTGAAGCTTTCTTT. It encodes CAISGTGGHTEAFF. The rearrangement uses TRBV10-3 and TRBJ1-1, with TRBD1 matching over 12 bases. Looked up from germline, CDR1 is ENHRY and CDR2 is SYGVKD. V gave up 6 bases and J gave up 3 bases; unmatched junction bases: 2. The length of the CDR3 is 14 residues.

The chain is built from TRBV5-8 and TRBJ1-1; the D is unclear. CDR3 size: 14 residues. V shed 4 bases and J shed 0 bases, with 10 bases lying between them. Germline V gene sequence: CDR1 SGHTS, CDR2 YDEGEE. In DNA, the CDR3 is TGTGCCAGCAGCATACAGAAACTGAACACTGAAGCTTTCTTT. This encodes CASSIQKLNTEAFF.

The CDR3 protein is CASSAQGGHEQYF. The CDR3 DNA follows: TGTGCCAGCAGCGCGCAGGGGGGACACGAGCAGTACTTC. The rearrangement links TRBV9 to TRBJ2-7, with D maybe TRBD1 (7 bases). Per the germline V gene, CDR1 is SGDLS and CDR2 is YYNGEE. This CDR3 has 13 amino acids. Trimming took off 3 bases at V and 5 bases at J, with 12 bases between the two ends.

This sequence joins TRBV28 and TRBJ1-1; 8 bases map to TRBD1. There are 13 residues in the CDR3. CDR1 and CDR2 from the germline V gene are MDHEN and SYDVKM. J gave up 7 bases and V 8 bases, and 9 bases lay outside the gene matches. The CDR3: CASRRTGRSEAFF. In DNA, the CDR3 is TGTGCCAGCCGCCGGACAGGGCGGAGTGAAGCTTTCTTT. Together with reference TRBV28 and TRBJ1-1, the CDR3 gives the full variable domain: DVKVTQSSRYLVKRTGEKVFLECVQDMDHENMFWYRQDPGLGLRLIYFSYDVKMKEKGDIPEGYSVSREKKERFSLILESASTNQTSMYLCASRRTGRSEAFFGQGTRLTVV.

The sample holds one count of this clone. This rearrangement joins TRBV15 to TRBJ2-7; 8 bases are shared with TRBD2. J lost 0 bases, V lost 3 bases, and 4 bases had no gene match. Germline V lookup: CDR1 LNHNV, CDR2 YYDKDF (reference sequence). The CDR3 has 15 amino acids. CDR3 coding DNA: TGTGCCACCAGCAGGCTACTAGCGGCCTCCTACGAGCAGTACTTC. It encodes CATSRLLAASYEQYF.

The chain uses TRBV30 and TRBJ1-2, with D maybe TRBD1 (5 bases). Germline V gene sequence: CDR1 GTSNPN, CDR2 SVGIG (reference sequence). CDR3 length equals 11 residues. V was trimmed by 6 bases and J by 8 bases, leaving 13 bases between them. CDR3 protein: CACPTDGGYTF. In DNA form, the CDR3 reads TGTGCCTGCCCGACAGACGGGGGCTACACCTTC.

The chain joins TRBV19 to TRBJ2-1, with 11 bases fitting TRBD2. Germline V lookup: CDR1 LNHDA, CDR2 SQIVND (reference sequence). This CDR3 is built from 18 residues. J was trimmed by 1 base and V by 3 bases; bases with no gene match: 8. CDR3 bases: TGTGCCAGTAGTATCATAGCGGGGGGGTTTATTTCCTACAATGAGCAGTTCTTC. Its translation: CASSIIAGGFISYNEQFF. Full variable domain (missing parts from reference TRBV19 and TRBJ2-1): DGGITQSPKYLFRKEGQNVTLSCEQNLNHDAMYWYRQDPGQGLRLIYYSQIVNDFQKGDIAEGYSVSREKKESFPLTVTSAQKNPTAFYLCASSIIAGGFISYNEQFFGPGTRLTVL.

The chain couples TRBV2 to TRBJ1-5; 11 bases line up with TRBD1. The CDR3 has 19 residues. V lost 3 bases to trimming and J lost 2 bases; unmatched junction nucleotides: 12. Germline V lookup: CDR1 SNHLY, CDR2 FYNNEI. The CDR3 spells CASSEVGQGAAWGNQPQHF. The CDR3, as DNA: TGTGCCAGCAGTGAGGTCGGACAGGGGGCGGCTTGGGGCAATCAGCCCCAGCATTTT.

CDR3 in amino acids: CASSLVFNLAGIVNEQFF. Here the CDR3 DNA reads TGTGCCAGCAGCTTAGTGTTTAATCTAGCGGGGATTGTTAATGAGCAGTTCTTC. J is TRBJ2-1 and V is TRBV11-2; 9 bases are shared with TRBD2. J lost 7 bases, V lost 1 base, and 14 bases had no gene match. Germline V gives CDR1 SGHAT, CDR2 FQNNGV. The CDR3 is made up of 18 amino acids.

V and J are TRBV7-2 and TRBJ2-7; perhaps TRBD1 as D (6 bases). Trimming left V 2 bases short and J 1 base short, with 9 bases between. The germline CDR1 and CDR2 sequences are SGHTA and FQGNSA. The CDR3 length is 14 residues. The CDR3 bases are TGTGCCAGCAGCTTATACAGGGATTCCTACGAGCAGTACTTC. Encoded protein: CASSLYRDSYEQYF.

This sequence joins TRBV5-1 and TRBJ2-5, with TRBD2 identical over 9 bases. The CDR3 has 17 residues. Germline V lookup: CDR1 SGHRS, CDR2 YFSETQ. The V and J ends lost 3 bases and 5 bases, in that order; junction bases with no gene match: 14. The CDR3 region has the DNA TGCGCCAGCAGCTCGGCGCGGCGGGGGGGCCGTGAGGAGACCCAGTACTTC. It encodes CASSSARRGGREETQYF.

The chain recombines TRBV19 with TRBJ2-7, with 12 bases matching TRBD1. Germline CDR1 and CDR2: LNHDA and SQIVND (reference sequence). V was clipped by 4 bases and J by 7 bases; unmatched bases: 5. This CDR3 is built from 14 residues. This CDR3 reads CASSKGQGAGEQYF. CDR3 DNA sequence: TGTGCCAGTAGTAAGGGACAGGGGGCCGGTGAGCAGTACTTC.

This chain uses TRBV7-9 with TRBJ2-1; 8 bases align to TRBD2. CDR3 length: 14 amino acids. Germline V gene data show CDR1 as SEHNR and CDR2 as FQNEAQ (reference sequence). J gave up 8 bases and V 2 bases, and 5 bases lay outside the gene matches. This CDR3 reads CASSLTGGPDEQFF. The CDR3 DNA is TGTGCCAGCAGCTTAACGGGGGGGCCGGATGAGCAGTTCTTC.

This clone came up a few times. The chain couples TRBV5-1 to TRBJ2-3; weak D call: TRBD1 (6 bases). CDR1 is SGHRS, CDR2 YFSETQ, per germline. V shed 0 bases and J shed 0 bases, with 14 bases lying between them. The CDR3 is 17 residues long. DNA for the CDR3: TGCGCCAGCAGCTTGGCCGAGGGAACAGGGAGCACAGATACGCAGTATTTT. It codes for CASSLAEGTGSTDTQYF.